These T cell receptor beta chains were read from a single sample in a study of blood T cells in healthy people across ages. Using its own MiXCR run on the 5' RACE reads, TCRdb lists one record per CDR3 protein. This sample yields 850,000 to 1,000,000 distinct CDR3 sequences, of which around 48% are seen a single time; 10% to 15% belongs to the top ten. Material: blood. These receptors were obtained from a man aged 25-45 years in good health. Each CDR3 is given with its conserved first and last residue. D genes are given only for firm matches. Size tells how often a clone was seen (once, few, many) or the class of an expanded clone, and some rows leave it out.

d_gene: TRBD1
abundance: few
j_gene: TRBJ2-7
len: 14
v_gene: TRBV13
CDR3nt: TGTGCCAGCAGAGTTGGGGACAGACCTGGCGAGCAGTACTTC
CDR3aa: CASRVGDRPGEQYF

d_gene: TRBD2
abundance: .
j_gene: TRBJ2-7
len: 16
v_gene: TRBV4-2
CDR3nt: TGTGCCAGCAGCCAAGCTCAAACTAGCGGGAACTACGAGCAGTACTTC
CDR3aa: CASSQAQTSGNYEQYF

d_gene: .
abundance: .
j_gene: TRBJ1-4
len: 14
v_gene: TRBV7-2
CDR3nt: TGTGCCAGCAGCGAGGGGGGACTTAGTGAAAAACTGTTTTTT
CDR3aa: CASSEGGLSEKLFF

d_gene: .
abundance: .
j_gene: TRBJ1-1
len: 16
v_gene: TRBV10-3
CDR3nt: TGTGCCATCATGGACGGACAGCGCCCAATGAACACTGAAGCTTTCTTT
CDR3aa: CAIMDGQRPMNTEAFF

d_gene: .
abundance: .
j_gene: TRBJ1-5
len: 14
v_gene: TRBV5-1
CDR3nt: TGCGCCAGCAGCTTGGTAGGGGCTGATCAGCCCCAGCATTTT
CDR3aa: CASSLVGADQPQHF

d_gene: .
abundance: .
j_gene: TRBJ1-5
len: 17
v_gene: TRBV2
CDR3nt: TGTGCCAGCAGTGAAGCGCCGAGGGTCCGCAGCAATCAGCCCCAGCATTTT
CDR3aa: CASSEAPRVRSNQPQHF

d_gene: .
abundance: .
j_gene: TRBJ1-6
len: 14
v_gene: TRBV20-1
CDR3nt: TGCAGCCTTAGCGGACAGAGAGATAATTCACCCCTCCACTTT
CDR3aa: CSLSGQRDNSPLHF

d_gene: TRBD1
abundance: many
j_gene: TRBJ2-7
len: 13
v_gene: TRBV2
CDR3nt: TGTGCCAGCACCGAGGACAGGACCTACGAGCAGTACTTC
CDR3aa: CASTEDRTYEQYF

d_gene: .
abundance: few
j_gene: TRBJ2-5
len: 14
v_gene: TRBV6-1
CDR3nt: TGTGCCAGCAGTGAAATCATAGATCCAGAGACCCAGTACTTC
CDR3aa: CASSEIIDPETQYF

d_gene: TRBD2
abundance: .
j_gene: TRBJ2-1
len: 16
v_gene: TRBV4-1
CDR3nt: TGCGCCAGCAGCCAAGATTGGGCGGGGGGCCGGAATGAGCAGTTCTTC
CDR3aa: CASSQDWAGGRNEQFF

d_gene: .
abundance: few
j_gene: TRBJ2-3
len: 14
v_gene: TRBV12-3/TRBV12-4
CDR3nt: TGTGCCAGCAGTTTCCAGACGGGCACAGATACGCAGTATTTT
CDR3aa: CASSFQTGTDTQYF

d_gene: .
abundance: .
j_gene: TRBJ1-2
len: 12
v_gene: TRBV20-1
CDR3nt: TGCAGTGCTAGAGAGAGGTTCTATGGCTACACCTTC
CDR3aa: CSARERFYGYTF

d_gene: .
abundance: .
j_gene: TRBJ2-7
len: 13
v_gene: TRBV6-5
CDR3nt: TGTGCCAGCGGCAGAGACCCCAAATACGAGCAGTACTTC
CDR3aa: CASGRDPKYEQYF

d_gene: .
abundance: .
j_gene: TRBJ1-4
len: 14
v_gene: TRBV14
CDR3nt: TGTGCCAGCAGCCGACCCGGGACCCGGGAAAAACTGTTTTTT
CDR3aa: CASSRPGTREKLFF

d_gene: .
abundance: .
j_gene: TRBJ2-7
len: 14
v_gene: TRBV20-1
CDR3nt: TGCAGTGCTAGTTCCGGACAGACGAACTACGAGCAGTACTTC
CDR3aa: CSASSGQTNYEQYF

d_gene: TRBD1
abundance: .
j_gene: TRBJ2-3
len: 17
v_gene: TRBV10-3
CDR3nt: TGTGCCATCATTTTTGGGACAGGAAAGACACACAGATGGACGCAGTATTTT
CDR3aa: CAIIFGTGKTHRWTQYF

d_gene: TRBD2
abundance: .
j_gene: TRBJ2-5
len: 15
v_gene: TRBV6-2/TRBV6-3
CDR3nt: TGTGCCAGCGAGCCCCTCCAGCGGGGGAAAGAGACCCAGTACTTC
CDR3aa: CASEPLQRGKETQYF

d_gene: .
abundance: .
j_gene: TRBJ2-1
len: 16
v_gene: TRBV3-1
CDR3nt: TGTGCCAGCAGCCAAGACAAGGGTTTAATTAGAAATGAGCAGTTCTTC
CDR3aa: CASSQDKGLIRNEQFF

d_gene: .
abundance: .
j_gene: TRBJ2-3
len: 13
v_gene: TRBV30
CDR3nt: TGTGCCTGGTCAGCGGGCCCCGCCTATACGCAGTATTTT
CDR3aa: CAWSAGPAYTQYF

d_gene: .
abundance: .
j_gene: TRBJ1-5
len: 15
v_gene: TRBV7-9
CDR3nt: TGTGCCAGCAGCTTAGCGGAGGGAAGCAATCAGCCCCAGCATTTT
CDR3aa: CASSLAEGSNQPQHF

d_gene: .
abundance: .
j_gene: TRBJ2-7
len: 14
v_gene: TRBV12-3/TRBV12-4
CDR3nt: TGTGCCAGCAGTTTGATCACAGCTTACAATGAGCAGTACTTC
CDR3aa: CASSLITAYNEQYF

d_gene: .
abundance: .
j_gene: TRBJ2-7
len: 14
v_gene: TRBV20-1
CDR3nt: TGCAGTGCTTTTGACAGGAGAACCACCTACGAGCAGTACTTC
CDR3aa: CSAFDRRTTYEQYF

d_gene: .
abundance: .
j_gene: TRBJ2-7
len: 13
v_gene: TRBV30
CDR3nt: TGTGCCTGGAGCCTCTTCTACGACTACGAGCAGTACTTC
CDR3aa: CAWSLFYDYEQYF

d_gene: TRBD2
abundance: few
j_gene: TRBJ2-7
len: 15
v_gene: TRBV13
CDR3nt: TGTGCCAGCAGCTTAGTTAGCGGGGGTAACGACGAGCAGTACTTC
CDR3aa: CASSLVSGGNDEQYF

d_gene: TRBD1
abundance: .
j_gene: TRBJ1-1
len: 13
v_gene: TRBV29-1
CDR3nt: TGCAGCTGCCAGGGGGCTCGGGGCACTGAAGCTTTCTTT
CDR3aa: CSCQGARGTEAFF

d_gene: .
abundance: .
j_gene: TRBJ2-3
len: 15
v_gene: TRBV24-1
CDR3nt: TGTGCCACCAGTGACCCCGCGTCCGGTACAGATACGCAGTATTTT
CDR3aa: CATSDPASGTDTQYF

d_gene: .
abundance: .
j_gene: TRBJ2-5
len: 15
v_gene: TRBV5-1
CDR3nt: TGCGCCAGCAGCCCCGGGACACCGAACCAAGAGACCCAGTACTTC
CDR3aa: CASSPGTPNQETQYF

d_gene: TRBD1
abundance: .
j_gene: TRBJ2-1
len: 14
v_gene: TRBV6-2/TRBV6-3
CDR3nt: TGTGCCAGCAGTGACGGACAGGGGGCCAGTGAGCAGTTCTTC
CDR3aa: CASSDGQGASEQFF

d_gene: .
abundance: few
j_gene: TRBJ1-2
len: 14
v_gene: TRBV2
CDR3nt: TGTGCCAGCAGCCCCGGGACACACTCGAGGGGCTACACCTTC
CDR3aa: CASSPGTHSRGYTF

d_gene: .
abundance: .
j_gene: TRBJ2-3
len: 16
v_gene: TRBV6-1
CDR3nt: TGTGCCAGCAGTCTTCTCCAGGGCCCGGCCGGGGATACGCAGTATTTT
CDR3aa: CASSLLQGPAGDTQYF

d_gene: TRBD1
abundance: .
j_gene: TRBJ2-5
len: 15
v_gene: TRBV11-3
CDR3nt: TGTGCCAGCAGCTTAGGGAACAGGGGTAAAGAGACCCAGTACTTC
CDR3aa: CASSLGNRGKETQYF